A selection of T cell receptor beta chains follows, all from one sample in a study of cytomegalovirus exposure and HLA in healthy donors. Only in-frame clones appear in the TCRdb table, and some are missing; sequencing was by immunoSEQ multiplex PCR. The top ten clones hold approximately 4.3% of a sample with more than 85,000 clones, 75% of them seen once. What was sequenced was PBMCs. The receptors stem from a woman between 18 and 29 years old in good health and CMV-seropositive. The CDR3 runs from the conserved cysteine through the conserved F or W. The D gene is left open where the match is weak. The size entry is marked missing in some rows and otherwise reads once, few, many or a size class.

TRBV19	TRBJ1-1	-	-	CASSIGGGATEAFF	TGTGCCAGTAGTATAGGCGGAGGGGCCACTGAAGCTTTCTTT
TRBV6-5	TRBJ1-1	-	TRBD1	CASRPDRGNTEAFF	TGTGCCAGCAGGCCGGACAGGGGTAACACTGAAGCTTTCTTT
TRBV4-1	TRBJ2-5	once	-	CASSQVRGGGTGETQYF	TGCGCCAGCAGCCAAGTTCGGGGAGGGGGGACGGGGGAGACCCAGTACTTC
TRBV28	TRBJ2-7	-	TRBD1	CASIPTGEWVYEQYF	TGTGCCAGCATACCCACAGGGGAGTGGGTCTACGAGCAGTACTTC
TRBV7-2	TRBJ1-5	-	-	CASSLWAGLNQPQHF	TGTGCCAGCAGCTTATGGGCAGGGTTGAATCAGCCCCAGCATTTT
TRBV10-3	TRBJ1-4	-	-	CAISEGAEDEKLFF	TGTGCCATCAGTGAGGGGGCCGAAGATGAAAAACTGTTTTTT
TRBV12-5	TRBJ2-1	-	TRBD2	CASGQGLAGYNEQFF	TGTGCTAGTGGTCAGGGACTAGCGGGGTACAATGAGCAGTTCTTC
TRBV11-2	TRBJ2-7	-	TRBD2	CASSLEQRGLGYEQYF	TGTGCCAGCAGCTTAGAGCAGCGGGGGCTCGGCTACGAGCAGTACTTC
TRBV4-3	TRBJ1-2	few	-	CASSQGRATNYGYTF	TGCGCCAGCAGCCAAGGCAGGGCCACTAACTATGGCTACACCTTC
TRBV6-5	TRBJ2-3	-	-	CASSLSGGNTDTQYF	TGTGCCAGCAGTTTGAGCGGAGGGAACACAGATACGCAGTATTTT
TRBV6-1	TRBJ2-1	few	-	CAVLGSVKYNEQFF	TGTGCCGTCCTAGGCTCCGTGAAATACAATGAGCAGTTCTTC
TRBV28	TRBJ1-2	-	TRBD1	CASSLDRAIDYGYTF	TGTGCCAGCAGTTTGGACAGGGCGATCGACTATGGCTACACCTTC
TRBV5-1	TRBJ2-3	once	TRBD2	CASSTGTSGFTDTQYF	TGCGCCAGCAGCACCGGGACTAGCGGTTTCACAGATACGCAGTATTTT
TRBV10-1	TRBJ1-1	-	TRBD1	CASDRAAEAFF	TGCGCCAGCGACAGGGCAGCTGAAGCTTTCTTT
TRBV5-6	TRBJ2-2	-	-	CASSSDRSANTGELFF	TGTGCCAGCAGCTCGGACAGATCCGCGAACACCGGGGAGCTGTTTTTT
TRBV15	TRBJ1-4	-	-	CATSREGGHPNEKLFF	TGTGCCACCAGCAGAGAAGGGGGACACCCTAATGAAAAACTGTTTTTT
TRBV7-8	TRBJ1-5	-	TRBD1	CASSRTGTGYVRDGNQPQHF	TGTGCCAGCAGCCGTACCGGGACAGGGTACGTACGAGATGGCAATCAGCCCCAGCATTTT
TRBV25-1	TRBJ2-2	-	-	CASSAVWGENTGELFF	TGTGCCAGCAGTGCCGTATGGGGGGAGAACACCGGGGAGCTGTTTTTT
TRBV7-9	TRBJ1-1	few	-	CASSLGRTVGDTEAFF	TGTGCCAGCAGCTTAGGCCGGACCGTCGGGGACACTGAAGCTTTCTTT
TRBV30	TRBJ1-5	-	-	CAWRYRGGNQPQHF	TGTGCCTGGAGGTACCGGGGGGGCAATCAGCCCCAGCATTTT
TRBV28	TRBJ1-5	-	-	CASRAGGQPQHF	TGTGCCAGCAGAGCGGGCGGACAGCCCCAGCATTTT
TRBV21-1	TRBJ2-7	-	-	CASSSHPRDRYEQYF	TGTGCCAGCAGCAGTCACCCTCGGGACAGGTACGAGCAGTACTTC
TRBV28	TRBJ2-7	-	-	CASSLPSGPGSPYEQYF	TGTGCCAGCAGTTTACCGTCCGGCCCGGGATCCCCTTACGAGCAGTACTTC
TRBV6-5	TRBJ2-7	-	-	CASSPWDTIYEQYF	TGTGCCAGCAGCCCATGGGACACCATCTACGAGCAGTACTTC
TRBV7-8	TRBJ1-1	-	-	CASRAGRANTEAFF	TGTGCCAGCAGGGCAGGGCGCGCGAACACTGAAGCTTTCTTT
TRBV4-3	TRBJ2-1	few	TRBD1	CASSHATGTGSNEQFF	TGCGCCAGCAGCCATGCTACCGGGACAGGGTCCAATGAGCAGTTCTTC